This is a list of T cell receptor beta chains from one sample in a study of cytomegalovirus exposure and HLA in healthy donors. The repertoire was sequenced with immunoSEQ multiplex PCR; TCRdb's copy has only in-frame clones and lacks some. Seen here are around 140,000 clones, 80% to 90% observed once, and the top ten hold less than 5.5%. The sequenced sample consisted of PBMCs. These receptors all come from a man younger than 35 in good health and CMV-seropositive. CDR3s leave out the opening cysteine and the closing phenylalanine or tryptophan.

CDR3	V	J
ASSIGGHEQY	TRBV19	TRBJ2-7
ASSSTGGTDTQY	TRBV2	TRBJ2-3
ASRVTESNQPQH	TRBV19	TRBJ1-5
AWSTGTSSADTQY	TRBV30	TRBJ2-3
ASSPPGSGEGEQY	TRBV18	TRBJ2-7
ASSTLAGEAF	TRBV19	TRBJ1-1
ASSPRDISHEQY	TRBV5-1	TRBJ2-7
ASSLSAAEQETQY	TRBV5-4	TRBJ2-5
ASSASGGVLDTQY	TRBV10-2	TRBJ2-3
ASSSSSSGRSYEQY	TRBV7-9	TRBJ2-7
ASSLRQEETQY	TRBV7-3	TRBJ2-5
ASSPYTGRNEKLF	TRBV18	TRBJ1-4
ASSIQDGYGYT	TRBV19	TRBJ1-2
ASIVIGTNNQPQH	TRBV6-5	TRBJ1-5
ASSLVGTSGWSSYNEQF	TRBV5-8	TRBJ2-1
ATSRSGTGGTGELF	TRBV15	TRBJ2-2
ASSQGPTTSSGNTIY	TRBV5-6	TRBJ1-3
ASSLGTGLNQPQH	TRBV11-2	TRBJ1-5
ASSLEVGRDTEAF	TRBV5-1	TRBJ1-1
ASSVDSAEQY	TRBV6-4	TRBJ2-7
ASSLTGTGKGQPQH	TRBV28	TRBJ1-5
ASSLRAGVGEQY	TRBV5-4	TRBJ2-7
ASSSLRVSGNTIY	TRBV27	TRBJ1-3
ASSTTYSGNTIY	TRBV27	TRBJ1-3
ASSPAWTLYNEQF	TRBV9	TRBJ2-1
ASSPGGGGTEAF	TRBV4-1	TRBJ1-1
ASSFDMSGANVLT	TRBV18	TRBJ2-6
ASSEGTGIEPQH	TRBV6-1	TRBJ1-5
AIGDFGTSGDTDTQY	TRBV10-3	TRBJ2-3
ASSPLGTGNSPLH	TRBV18	TRBJ1-6
ATSRDTGTGNEKLF	TRBV15	TRBJ1-4
ASSLVEGADYGYT	TRBV11-2	TRBJ1-2
ASSDPPGTQPNEQY	TRBV28	TRBJ2-7
ASSLGPAGSSYEQY	TRBV7-6	TRBJ2-7
ASSLVREAYEQY	TRBV5-1	TRBJ2-7
ASSFRQDSGNTIY	TRBV7-6	TRBJ1-3
ASSSASGTGNHEQY	TRBV7-9	TRBJ2-7
AWSIAKFSPLH	TRBV30	TRBJ1-6
ASSLGRTSGGPTDTQY	TRBV11-3	TRBJ2-3
AWSSGTGNTIY	TRBV30	TRBJ1-3
ACSPSAGSGNTIY	TRBV30	TRBJ1-3
ASSVADRDYGYT	TRBV9	TRBJ1-2
ASSLYRGQNEQF	TRBV28	TRBJ2-1
AWSFGGQNTEAF	TRBV30	TRBJ1-1
ASSFSDRGGYGYT	TRBV5-4	TRBJ1-2
ASGFRDRGHGNTEAF	TRBV5-1	TRBJ1-1
SVGHKNTEAF	TRBV29-1	TRBJ1-1
ASSEAGDEQY	TRBV6-1	TRBJ2-7
ASISPGNTIY	TRBV11-2	TRBJ1-3
AWKSGLSTDTQY	TRBV30	TRBJ2-3
ASSSSVEYGYT	TRBV28	TRBJ1-2
ALGRGRTSGTDTQY	TRBV30	TRBJ2-3
SVEDRRTGVGVGNYGYT	TRBV29-1	TRBJ1-2